This T cell receptor beta chain is from a study of technical replicates of blood from a few donors. Libraries were prepared by immunoSEQ multiplex PCR; TCRdb keeps only in-frame clonotypes and omits some of them. This table holds around 77,000 clones, 80% to 95% found once. Trimming shortened V by 8 bases and J by 10 bases, and 12 bases separated the two germline ends. The CDR3 runs 11 residues. CDR1 MNHEY and CDR2 SVGAGI come from the germline V gene. In this sample, this clone turned up once. The chain employs TRBV6-5 and TRBJ2-4; D perhaps matches TRBD2 (5 bases). The sequenced sample was T cells isolated from PBMCs. The source is a human donor in good health. This chain's CDR3 is CASGRERIQYF. The CDR3 DNA reads as TGTGCCAGCGGTAGGGAGCGAATTCAGTACTTC.